This record covers a single TCR beta chain. Authors' processing steps: Reference gene primer amplification yielded estimated nucleated cell counts. Sequencing was performed with immunoSEQ multiplex PCR; in TCRdb, only in-frame clones are kept and a portion is missing. Clone size and the V and J calls come from that table; the DNA yielded D and trimming. The table has about 320,000 clones, approximately 85% seen once. The data were taken from a study of blood T cell repertoires in COVID-19. Background on the study: Acute and convalescent COVID-19 samples came from the United States, Italy and Spain. The analysed material was cDNA or gDNA that came from T cells, B-cell-depleted T cells, or PBMCs.

Per germline, CDR1 PRHDT and CDR2 FYEKMQ (reference sequence). The V and J ends lost 5 bases and 1 base respectively, with 4 bases between them. CDR3 size: 12 residues. This clonotype originated in a human donor in a cohort sampled during active COVID-19. V is TRBV13 and J is TRBJ2-3; no reliable D call. The sample taken for sequencing was peripheral blood. The CDR3 loop is CASSEGTDTQYF. The CDR3 DNA reads TGTGCCAGCAGCGAGGGCACAGATACGCAGTATTTT.